This entry describes one T cell receptor (beta chain). No antigen is known for it. This sample stems from a study of T cell clonotyping in hematopoietic cell transplantation. Findings and limits, study-wide: Few recipient clonotypes overlapped donors; over 95% were de novo at given depth. After transplant, recipient diversity fell while pathologically expanded clonotypes grew through day 180. Without cell sorting, CD4 versus CD8 contributions remain unresolved.

Sequencing used immunoSEQ multiplex PCR; TCRdb keeps in-frame clones, though not all of them. The table includes fewer than 4,500 clones, around 96% detected once. CDR1 is ENHRY and CDR2 is SYGVKD in the germline V gene. V lost 3 bases to trimming and J lost 6 bases; unmatched junction nucleotides: 14. The CDR3 is 18 amino acids. The rearrangement joins TRBV10-3 to TRBJ1-5; 10 bases are a match to TRBD1. The sample consisted of peripheral blood mononuclear cells, taken 30 days after allogeneic stem cell transplant. The clonotype was recovered from a male patient between 65 and 85 years old who had an allogeneic stem cell transplant from an unrelated donor, so T cells may come from the graft donor. Some clones in this sample may be carry-over from other donors' samples. This CDR3 is CAISDVTRDRGPFQPQHF. CDR3 DNA: TGTGCCATCAGTGATGTTACTAGGGACAGGGGCCCATTTCAGCCCCAGCATTTT.